This passage covers 29 T cell receptor beta chains from one sample sequenced in a study of technical replicates of blood from four donors listed by TCRdb under 2017. The library was prepared using the immunoSEQ multiplex PCR assay. This is the immuneACCESS table as TCRdb keeps it, with only in-frame sequences that have V and J called. A part of the clones is gone; compared with another copy, unresolved V genes explain less than half, and the rest is unexplained. This sample gives about 80,000 clones in total; 96% of them show up just once. The ten most abundant clones make up roughly 0.34% of the sample. Sequencing used T cells isolated from PBMCs. These TCRs come from a human donor in good health.

The chain uses TRBV28 and TRBJ1-2; D might be TRBD1 (5 bases). Germline loops: CDR1 MDHEN, CDR2 SYDVKM. This CDR3 has 12 amino acids. This CDR3 is CVTGDSTYGYTF. CDR3 in DNA: TGTGTCACCGGAGACAGTACCTATGGCTACACCTTC.

The V gene is TRBV6-5, the J gene TRBJ2-2; 7 nucleotides agree with TRBD2. The CDR3 contains 14 residues. Germline V gene data show CDR1 as MNHEY and CDR2 as SVGAGI. The V and J ends lost 4 bases and 7 bases, in that order; junction bases with no gene match: 6. CDR3 sequence: CASSFTSEGGELFF. The CDR3, as DNA: TGTGCCAGCAGTTTTACTAGCGAGGGCGGGGAGCTGTTTTTT.

The genes are TRBV6-1 and TRBJ1-2; the match to TRBD1 covers 8 bases. The junction had 7 bases not matched to a gene; V was cut back by 3 bases and J by 4 bases. Germline V gene lookup returns CDR1 MNHNS and CDR2 SASEGT. The CDR3 length is 15 residues. CDR3 bases: TGTGCCAGCAGTGACGGACAGGGTAAAACCTATGGCTACACCTTC. Translating it yields CASSDGQGKTYGYTF.

This chain connects TRBV9 to TRBJ2-7; 9 bases are shared with TRBD1. CDR3 length: 16 amino acids. Per germline, CDR1 SGDLS and CDR2 YYNGEE. Losses at the gene ends were 0 bases for V and 3 bases for J; bases not matched to a gene: 7. CDR3 sequence reads: CASSVGGGGQGYEQYF. CDR3 bases: TGTGCCAGCAGCGTAGGAGGAGGGGGACAGGGCTACGAGCAGTACTTC.

The rearrangement uses TRBV2 and TRBJ1-2, with D possibly matching TRBD1 (6 bases). CDR1 is SNHLY and CDR2 is FYNNEI in the germline V gene. This CDR3 has 12 amino acids. The germline V and J ends were trimmed by 7 bases and 2 bases, with 8 bases remaining between them. In nucleotides, the CDR3 is TGTGCCAGCACCGGGACAAACTATGGCTACACCTTC. This translates into CASTGTNYGYTF.

The gene calls are TRBV28 and TRBJ1-1; D gene unclear. The CDR3 has 13 amino acids. V was shortened by 5 bases and J by 0 bases, with 7 bases between the two germline ends. Germline CDR1 and CDR2: MDHEN and SYDVKM. CDR3 bases: TGTGCCAGCAGTCCAGATATGAACACTGAAGCTTTCTTT. This sequence encodes CASSPDMNTEAFF.

The chain has TRBV28 and TRBJ1-1; 8 bases agree with TRBD1. CDR1 is MDHEN and CDR2 is SYDVKM in the germline V gene. The V segment lost 5 bases and the J segment 5 bases; nucleotides outside the gene matches: 7. The CDR3 totals 14 residues. CDR3: CASSVQGVNTEAFF. For the CDR3, the DNA is TGTGCCAGCAGTGTACAGGGGGTAAATACTGAAGCTTTCTTT.

This chain uses TRBV27 with TRBJ2-7; 8 bases align to TRBD1. CDR1 and CDR2 from the germline V gene are MNHEY and SMNVEV (reference sequence). The CDR3 length is 14 residues. V dropped 2 bases and J dropped 4; count of bases not matched to a gene: 4. This CDR3 is CASSLGTGKYEQYF. In nucleotides, the CDR3 is TGTGCCAGCAGTTTAGGGACAGGCAAATACGAGCAGTACTTC.

The chain couples TRBV9 to TRBJ2-2, with TRBD2 matching over 9 bases. This CDR3 region has 17 residues. CDR1 and CDR2 (germline): SGDLS, YYNGEE. The V and J ends lost 0 bases and 3 bases, in that order; junction bases with no gene match: 6. The CDR3 spells CASSVEVAGAYTGELFF. In DNA, the CDR3 is TGTGCCAGCAGCGTAGAAGTAGCGGGGGCATACACCGGGGAGCTGTTTTTT.

The chain carries TRBV9 and TRBJ2-1, with TRBD2 identical over 7 bases. The CDR3 totals 16 residues. The V gene end was trimmed by 0 bases and the J gene end by 2 bases; junction bases not matched to a gene: 5. CDR1 SGDLS and CDR2 YYNGEE come from the germline V gene. The CDR3 loop reads CASSVEGGRAYNEQFF. The CDR3 DNA sequence: TGTGCCAGCAGCGTAGAAGGAGGGAGGGCCTACAATGAGCAGTTCTTC.

V is TRBV30 and J is TRBJ2-7; 9 positions agree with TRBD1. The CDR3 sequence is 14 residues long. With 4 bases clipped from V and 5 bases from J, the junction kept 9 bases outside the gene matches. Germline-derived CDR1 and CDR2 are GTSNPN and SVGIG (reference sequence). DNA for the CDR3: TGTGCCTGGACCCAACCGGGGGACAGGGACGAGCAGTACTTC. Amino acids: CAWTQPGDRDEQYF. The full variable domain, in which reference TRBV30 and TRBJ2-7 provide the parts outside the CDR3, is SQTIHQWPATLVQPVGSPLSLECTVEGTSNPNLYWYRQAAGRGLQLLFYSVGIGQISSEVPQNLSASRPQDRQFILSSKKLLLSDSGFYLCAWTQPGDRDEQYFGPGTRLTVT.

The rearrangement joins TRBV9 to TRBJ2-7; D not resolved. Trimming took off 0 bases at V and 3 bases at J, with 10 bases between the two ends. The length of the CDR3 is 14 residues. The germline V gene has CDR1 SGDLS and CDR2 YYNGEE. The CDR3: CASSVGQVDYEQYF. For the CDR3, the DNA is TGTGCCAGCAGCGTAGGGCAGGTGGACTACGAGCAGTACTTC.

The V gene is TRBV27, the J gene TRBJ2-7; no definite D call. This CDR3 has 16 residues. From germline, CDR1 is MNHEY and CDR2 SMNVEV (reference sequence). The ends were cut back, 3 bases at V and 0 bases at J, with 15 bases in the middle. CDR3 bases: TGTGCCAGCAGTTTCTTATCCACGGTGAGCTCCTACGAGCAGTACTTC. Protein: CASSFLSTVSSYEQYF.

The chain recombines TRBV6-5 with TRBJ2-5; possibly TRBD2 for D (5 bases). CDR1 is MNHEY and CDR2 is SVGAGI in the germline V gene. The CDR3 loop spans 16 amino acids. V gave up 0 bases and J gave up 0 bases, with 11 bases separating them. As DNA, the CDR3 is TGTGCCAGCAGTTACTCGATGTCGGGGTACCAAGAGACCCAGTACTTC. It codes for CASSYSMSGYQETQYF.

This chain links TRBV25-1 with TRBJ1-2; unclear D gene. V was clipped by 9 bases and J by 3 bases, with 14 bases between them. This CDR3 is built from 13 residues. Germline V CDR1 and CDR2: MGHDK, SYGVNS. This CDR3 is CASSREVYYGYTF. The CDR3 DNA reads TGTGCCAGTTCTAGGGAGGTCTACTATGGCTACACCTTC.

The gene calls are TRBV11-3 and TRBJ2-1; 8 bases are a match to TRBD1. Unmatched junction bases numbered 5, after V lost 0 bases and J lost 4 bases. Germline CDR1 and CDR2: SGHNT and YENEEA. The CDR3 has 16 amino acids. CDR3 amino acids: CASSLDLQGVYNEQFF. CDR3 nucleotides: TGTGCCAGCAGCTTAGATCTACAGGGGGTATACAATGAGCAGTTCTTC.

The J gene is TRBJ2-1, the V gene TRBV28; 9 bases fit TRBD2. Germline CDR1 is MDHEN and CDR2 is SYDVKM. Trimming removed 5 bases from V and 4 bases from J; junction bases left unmatched: 9. The CDR3 is made up of 16 amino acids. The CDR3 DNA is TGTGCCAGCAGTCCCCTCCCTAGCGGGACTTACAATGAGCAGTTCTTC. Residues: CASSPLPSGTYNEQFF.

The rearrangement joins TRBV15 to TRBJ1-1; 8 bases are shared with TRBD1. Germline V gene lookup returns CDR1 LNHNV and CDR2 YYDKDF (reference sequence). The CDR3 loop spans 15 amino acids. V trimming: 1 base; J trimming: 0 bases; junction bases outside the gene matches: 1. DNA for the CDR3: TGTGCCACCAGCAGAGGGACAGGGATGAACACTGAAGCTTTCTTT. As protein: CATSRGTGMNTEAFF.

The chain recombines TRBV19 with TRBJ2-1; 9 bases are shared with TRBD2. Germline V gives CDR1 LNHDA, CDR2 SQIVND (reference sequence). The CDR3 is 13 residues long. V was clipped by 5 bases and J by 7 bases; unmatched bases: 3. In DNA, the CDR3 is TGTGCCAGTAGTTGGGCGGGGGGGAATGAGCAGTTCTTC. Translated: CASSWAGGNEQFF.

The chain recombines TRBV4-1 with TRBJ2-5; 7 bases are shared with TRBD2. CDR1 MGHRA and CDR2 YSYEKL come from the germline V gene. This CDR3 comprises 13 residues. The V segment lost 6 bases and the J segment 4 bases; nucleotides outside the gene matches: 5. The CDR3 nucleotides read TGCGCCAGCAGTCCAGGGAGGGGAGAGACCCAGTACTTC. Translation: CASSPGRGETQYF.

V usage is TRBV4-1 and J usage is TRBJ2-4; TRBD2 is a possible D gene (6 bases). CDR3 length equals 14 residues. Per the germline V gene, CDR1 is MGHRA and CDR2 is YSYEKL. V dropped 5 bases and J dropped 5 bases, with 13 bases sitting between them. DNA for the CDR3: TGCGCCAGCAGCAAGGGACTTCGAGAAAACATTCAGTACTTC. It codes for CASSKGLRENIQYF.

The V call is TRBV7-9, the J call TRBJ2-3; weak D call: TRBD1 (5 bases). V dropped 5 bases and J dropped 0 bases, with 12 bases sitting between them. Per the germline V gene, CDR1 is SEHNR and CDR2 is FQNEAQ (reference sequence). The CDR3 sequence is 15 residues long. CDR3 residues: CASSQGATSTDTQYF. The CDR3 DNA reads as TGTGCCAGCAGCCAAGGGGCCACTAGCACAGATACGCAGTATTTT.

The chain links TRBV27 to TRBJ2-7; D possibly corresponds to TRBD2 (6 bases). CDR1 MNHEY and CDR2 SMNVEV come from the germline V gene (reference sequence). There are 13 residues in the CDR3. V lost 3 bases and J lost 4, with 10 bases in between. CDR3 residues: CASSLEGPYEQYF. For the CDR3, the DNA is TGTGCCAGCAGTTTGGAGGGGCCTTACGAGCAGTACTTC.

This rearrangement joins TRBV19 to TRBJ2-7; D is undetermined. The CDR3 sequence is 13 residues long. Trimming took off 5 bases at V and 2 bases at J, with 10 bases between the two ends. Germline loops: CDR1 LNHDA, CDR2 SQIVND (reference sequence). CDR3 coding DNA: TGTGCCAGTAGTTACACATCGACCTACGAGCAGTACTTC. As protein: CASSYTSTYEQYF.

V usage is TRBV7-3 and J usage is TRBJ2-1; TRBD2 agrees at 7 bases. CDR3 length equals 16 residues. Germline assignment: CDR1 SGHTA and CDR2 FQGTGA. The V and J ends lost 2 bases and 1 base, in that order; junction bases with no gene match: 5. CDR3 sequence: CASSLVGGSSYNEQFF. Here the CDR3 DNA reads TGTGCCAGCAGCTTAGTGGGGGGGAGTTCCTACAATGAGCAGTTCTTC.

This clone was counted a single time. This rearrangement joins TRBV9 to TRBJ2-2; a weak D match, TRBD2 (6 bases). The germline V gene encodes CDR1 SGDLS and CDR2 YYNGEE. V dropped 0 bases and J dropped 7 bases, with 10 bases sitting between them. This CDR3 has 14 amino acids. This CDR3 reads CASSVAGGLGELFF. CDR3 sequence (DNA): TGTGCCAGCAGCGTAGCCGGGGGTCTCGGGGAGCTGTTTTTT.

This rearrangement joins TRBV4-3 to TRBJ2-7, with 9 bases identical to TRBD2. This CDR3 comprises 16 residues. V lost 0 bases and J lost 3; bases outside the gene matches: 6. Germline V gene data show CDR1 as LGHNA and CDR2 as YSLEER. In nucleotides, the CDR3 is TGCGCCAGCAGCCAAGAAAATAGCGGGAGTGTCTACGAGCAGTACTTC. It yields the protein CASSQENSGSVYEQYF.

The V gene is TRBV19, the J gene TRBJ1-2; TRBD1 aligns across 9 bases. The CDR3 spans 15 residues. Germline V gene sequence: CDR1 LNHDA, CDR2 SQIVND (reference sequence). J gave up 7 bases and V 8 bases, and 14 bases lay outside the gene matches. The CDR3 DNA reads as TGTGCCAGTTTCCGAACCGGGACAGGGATTTCTGGCTACACCTTC. Its translation: CASFRTGTGISGYTF.

V gene TRBV7-8 combines with J gene TRBJ2-2, with D possibly being TRBD2 (5 bases). The germline V and J ends were trimmed by 1 base and 6 bases, with 6 bases remaining between them. This CDR3 has 13 residues. Germline V lookup: CDR1 SGHVS, CDR2 FQNEAQ. The CDR3, as DNA: TGTGCCAGCAGCTTAGGAGGGTCCGGGGAGCTGTTTTTT. Encoded protein: CASSLGGSGELFF. Full variable domain (remainder filled in from reference TRBV7-8 and TRBJ2-2): GAGVSQSPRYKVAKRGQDVALRCDPISGHVSLFWYQQALGQGPEFLTYFQNEAQLDKSGLPSDRFFAERPEGSVSTLKIQRTQQEDSAVYLCASSLGGSGELFFGEGSRLTVL.